Presented here are 31 T cell receptor beta chains from one specimen sequenced in a study of blood T cell repertoires in COVID-19. Here immunoSEQ multiplex PCR was the method, and the copy in TCRdb shows in-frame clones only, minus some. The table shows 45,000 to 70,000 clones, with approximately 80% occurring only once. Material: peripheral blood. The origin of the receptors is a man between 60 and 75 years old with acute or convalescent COVID-19.

The rearrangement uses TRBV5-8 and TRBJ2-1, with 13 bases lining up with TRBD2. The V gene end was trimmed by 5 bases and the J gene end by 8 bases; junction bases not matched to a gene: 10. Germline CDR1 reads SGHTS; CDR2 reads YDEGEE. CDR3 length equals 16 residues. CDR3 in DNA: TGTGCCAGCAGTTCCTCGACTAGCGGGGGGCTCTATGAGCAGTTCTTC. It yields the protein CASSSSTSGGLYEQFF.

J is TRBJ1-2 and V is TRBV20-1; D gene uncertain. This CDR3 is built from 11 residues. From germline, CDR1 is DFQATT and CDR2 SNEGSKA (reference sequence). The V end was cut by 0 bases, the J end by 7 bases, with 6 bases between. CDR3 loop: CSARDPGGYTF. CDR3 nucleotide sequence: TGCAGTGCTAGAGATCCGGGTGGCTACACCTTC.

The genes are TRBV9 and TRBJ2-1, with D perhaps TRBD2 (5 bases). Deletions cut 0 bases from V and 5 bases from J, with 12 bases between. This CDR3 has 15 amino acids. Germline CDR1 SGDLS, CDR2 YYNGEE. The CDR3 here is CASSVAGERDNEQFF. CDR3 sequence (DNA): TGTGCCAGCAGCGTAGCCGGGGAACGGGACAATGAGCAGTTCTTC.

The rearrangement links TRBV20-1 to TRBJ2-5; D is ambiguous. CDR1 DFQATT and CDR2 SNEGSKA come from the germline V gene (reference sequence). The CDR3 contains 10 residues. V was clipped by 5 bases and J by 7 bases, with 8 bases between them. CDR3 residues: CSASEVTQYF. The CDR3, as DNA: TGCAGTGCTTCTGAGGTGACCCAGTACTTC.

The chain joins TRBV6-5 to TRBJ1-1; D possibly corresponds to TRBD1 (5 bases). Germline loops: CDR1 MNHEY, CDR2 SVGAGI. The CDR3 length is 14 residues. V was shortened by 7 bases and J by 4 bases, with 16 bases between the two germline ends. The CDR3 spells CASKAGRLGTEAFF. CDR3 sequence (DNA): TGTGCCAGCAAGGCAGGGCGGTTGGGCACTGAAGCTTTCTTT.

V is TRBV27 and J is TRBJ2-3; 10 bases match TRBD2. This CDR3 is built from 15 residues. Germline CDR1 and CDR2: MNHEY and SMNVEV (reference sequence). Trimming cost V 6 bases and J 4 bases; bases outside gene matches: 7. The CDR3 spells CASRTSGGVADTQYF. The DNA for the CDR3 is TGTGCCAGCAGAACAAGCGGGGGGGTGGCAGATACGCAGTATTTT.

V is TRBV5-1 and J is TRBJ2-7; D is perhaps TRBD2 (5 bases). CDR1 and CDR2 from the germline V gene are SGHRS and YFSETQ. V dropped 5 bases and J dropped 0 bases, with 9 bases sitting between them. The CDR3 runs 13 residues. The CDR3, as DNA: TGCGCCAGCAGACTGGGGAGCTCCTACGAGCAGTACTTC. Protein sequence: CASRLGSSYEQYF.

The gene calls are TRBV6-1 and TRBJ2-5, with D possibly being TRBD2 (7 bases). The CDR3 length is 15 residues. The germline CDR1 and CDR2 sequences are MNHNS and SASEGT. The ends were cut back, 2 bases at V and 2 bases at J, with 12 bases in the middle. DNA for the CDR3: TGTGCCAGCAGTGAAATGGCGGGGGCACAAGAGACCCAGTACTTC. Encoded protein: CASSEMAGAQETQYF.

The chain's CDR3 is CASSYSNTGAVEAFF. In DNA, the CDR3 is TGTGCCAGCAGTTACTCGAATACTGGGGCCGTCGAAGCTTTCTTT. This chain uses TRBV6-5 with TRBJ1-1, with TRBD1 as a possible D gene (5 bases). Germline loops: CDR1 MNHEY, CDR2 SVGAGI. Trimming took off 0 bases at V and 8 bases at J, with 16 bases between the two ends. This CDR3 spans 15 amino acids.

The rearrangement joins TRBV23-1 to TRBJ1-6, with 7 bases matching TRBD1. TRBV23-1 is known as an ORF, though its function is uncertain. V dropped 6 bases and J dropped 0; count of bases not matched to a gene: 2. The length of the CDR3 is 15 residues. CDR3 sequence (DNA): TGCGCCAGCAGGGACAGGAGCTCCTATAATTCACCCCTCCACTTT. Encoded protein: CASRDRSSYNSPLHF.

J is TRBJ2-5 and V is TRBV5-1; possible D gene TRBD1, 5 bases. Trimming removed 1 base at V and 5 bases at J, with 6 bases between. Germline-derived CDR1 and CDR2 are SGHRS and YFSETQ. The CDR3 spans 12 residues. The CDR3 nucleotides are TGCGCCAGCAGCTTGACAGGCGAGACCCAGTACTTC. Amino acid sequence: CASSLTGETQYF. Full variable domain (outside the CDR3, taken from reference TRBV5-1 and TRBJ2-5): KAGVTQTPRYLIKTRGQQVTLSCSPISGHRSVSWYQQTPGQGLQFLFEYFSETQRNKGNFPGRFSGRQFSNSRSEMNVSTLELGDSALYLCASSLTGETQYFGPGTRLLVL.

The J gene is TRBJ1-4, the V gene TRBV28; 11 nucleotides line up with TRBD1. The ends lost 5 bases at V and 8 bases at J; junction bases unmatched: 7. The CDR3 runs to 15 residues. CDR1 MDHEN and CDR2 SYDVKM come from the germline V gene. CDR3 in amino acids: CASSQGDRGNEKLFF. CDR3 nucleotide sequence: TGTGCCAGCAGTCAAGGGGACAGGGGGAACGAAAAACTGTTTTTT.

The rearrangement joins TRBV3-1 (or the pseudogene TRBV3-2) to TRBJ2-3; D is unclear. CDR3 length: 15 residues. CDR1 is LGHDT and CDR2 is YNNKEL in the germline V gene (reference sequence). V shed 0 bases and J shed 2 bases, with 9 bases lying between them. CDR3 bases: TGTGCCAGCAGCCAAGATATGGCCGTCACAGATACGCAGTATTTT. This encodes CASSQDMAVTDTQYF.

The chain links TRBV12-3 or TRBV12-4 to TRBJ2-1; TRBD1 might be the D (5 bases). The CDR3 is made up of 12 amino acids. The V end was cut by 6 bases, the J end by 8 bases, with 11 bases between. The CDR3 nucleotides are TGTGCCAGCAGCCCAGGGTGGGATGAGCAGTTCTTC. Translation: CASSPGWDEQFF.

J is TRBJ1-2 and V is TRBV9; the match to TRBD1 covers 11 bases. The CDR3 extends over 15 amino acids. After removal of 4 bases from V and 7 bases from J, the junction contained 9 bases not matched to a gene. CDR1 and CDR2 from the germline V gene are SGDLS and YYNGEE. The CDR3 loop is CASSSRTGGGGGYTF. Written as DNA, the CDR3 is TGTGCCAGCAGCTCCCGGACAGGGGGCGGAGGTGGCTACACCTTC.

This chain connects TRBV19 to TRBJ1-2, with a possible D match to TRBD1 (5 bases). CDR3 size: 13 residues. Looked up from germline, CDR1 is LNHDA and CDR2 is SQIVND (reference sequence). The ends were cut back, 4 bases at V and 4 bases at J, with 10 bases in the middle. The CDR3 spells CASSRRTTYGYTF. In DNA form, the CDR3 reads TGTGCCAGTAGTAGAAGGACAACCTATGGCTACACCTTC.

The gene calls are TRBV6-5 and TRBJ1-3; the D gene is possibly TRBD1 (6 bases). The V gene's germline CDR1 is MNHEY and CDR2 SVGAGI. The germline V and J ends were trimmed by 6 bases and 0 bases, with 12 bases remaining between them. This CDR3 is built from 15 residues. The CDR3 region is CASRVTGISGNTIYF. CDR3 DNA: TGTGCCAGCAGGGTGACAGGCATCTCTGGAAACACCATATATTTT.

This rearrangement joins TRBV10-3 to TRBJ2-1, with 10 bases aligning to TRBD1. Germline CDR1 and CDR2: ENHRY and SYGVKD. J gave up 8 bases and V 3 bases, and 10 bases lay outside the gene matches. The CDR3 has 16 amino acids. The DNA for the CDR3 is TGTGCCATCAGTGACTCCTGGGACAGGGGATGGGATGAGCAGTTCTTC. It yields the protein CAISDSWDRGWDEQFF.

This chain joins TRBV6-5 and TRBJ1-6, with 7 bases lining up with TRBD1. Unmatched junction bases numbered 10, after V lost 6 bases and J lost 8 bases. CDR3 length equals 15 residues. From germline, CDR1 is MNHEY and CDR2 SVGAGI. CDR3 sequence (DNA): TGTGCCAGCAGGCTCACCAGGGGGTCGGATTCACCCCTCCACTTT. Encoded protein: CASRLTRGSDSPLHF.

This clone was detected once. The genes are TRBV6-5 and TRBJ1-5, with TRBD1 as a possible D gene (6 bases). Germline CDR1 is MNHEY and CDR2 is SVGAGI. This CDR3 region has 15 residues. Trimming stripped 7 bases from V and 4 bases from J, with 17 bases between. This chain's CDR3 is CASNWDTQANQPQHF. The CDR3, as DNA: TGTGCCAGCAACTGGGACACGCAGGCGAATCAGCCCCAGCATTTT.

V gene TRBV9 combines with J gene TRBJ1-6; no reliable D call. V was clipped by 0 bases and J by 9 bases, with 13 bases between them. Germline V lookup: CDR1 SGDLS, CDR2 YYNGEE. This CDR3 has 15 amino acids. The DNA of the CDR3 is TGTGCCAGCAGCGTAGACGAACCCAGAATTTCACCCCTCCACTTT. This gives the protein CASSVDEPRISPLHF.

This clone appeared once. J is TRBJ1-1 and V is TRBV29-1, with D hard to call. Germline V gene sequence: CDR1 SQVTM, CDR2 ANQGSEA. V was trimmed by 7 bases and J by 6 bases, leaving 15 bases between them. This CDR3 has 12 residues. The DNA for the CDR3 is TGCAGCGCTAGGTCGGAGGAACCTGAAGCTTTCTTT. It translates to CSARSEEPEAFF.

The CDR3 loop reads CASSFITGSAGYTF. CDR3 in DNA: TGTGCCAGCAGTTTTATCACAGGGTCCGCTGGCTACACCTTC. The genes are TRBV28 and TRBJ1-2; a possible D gene is TRBD1 (6 bases). V was cut by 3 bases and J by 7 bases, with 15 bases left in between. From germline, CDR1 is MDHEN and CDR2 SYDVKM. This CDR3 is 14 amino acids long.

This rearrangement joins TRBV29-1 to TRBJ2-7; 7 positions agree with TRBD1. Germline CDR1 and CDR2: SQVTM and ANQGSEA. The CDR3 length is 12 residues. With V trimmed by 6 bases and J by 3 bases, 5 bases remained unmatched. CDR3 sequence (DNA): TGCAGCGTCACCCGGGACAGCTACGAGCAGTACTTC. Its translation: CSVTRDSYEQYF.

This sequence joins TRBV6-6 and TRBJ2-1, with D maybe TRBD1 (6 bases). V dropped 6 bases and J dropped 0 bases, with 12 bases sitting between them. From germline, CDR1 is MNHNY and CDR2 SVGAGI (reference sequence). The CDR3 runs to 15 residues. The CDR3 here is CASSPGVSSYNEQFF. In DNA, the CDR3 is TGTGCCAGCAGCCCAGGGGTTAGCTCCTACAATGAGCAGTTCTTC.

V gene TRBV2 combines with J gene TRBJ2-4; 8 nucleotides align to TRBD1. The germline V gene encodes CDR1 SNHLY and CDR2 FYNNEI. Trimming removed 9 bases from V and 3 bases from J; junction bases left unmatched: 4. The CDR3 loop spans 13 amino acids. Here the CDR3 reads CASSTGGKNIQYF. The DNA of the CDR3 is TGTGCCAGTTCTACAGGGGGCAAAAACATTCAGTACTTC.

The chain is built from TRBV28 and TRBJ1-5; D gene unclear. The CDR3 has 15 residues. V lost 6 bases and J 0 bases, leaving 12 bases between the germline ends. Germline CDR1 and CDR2: MDHEN and SYDVKM. CDR3 region: CASSRLPSSNQPQHF. DNA for the CDR3: TGTGCCAGCAGCCGTCTTCCCTCTAGCAATCAGCCCCAGCATTTT.

This rearrangement joins TRBV28 to TRBJ1-6; no clear D gene. Trimming took 3 bases from V and 5 from J, leaving 8 bases between them. Per the germline V gene, CDR1 is MDHEN and CDR2 is SYDVKM. CDR3 length: 14 residues. The CDR3 DNA follows: TGTGCCAGCAGTTTGCCCGGGAATAATTCACCCCTCCACTTT. It is translated as CASSLPGNNSPLHF.

The chain employs TRBV7-2 and TRBJ1-2; D possibly corresponds to TRBD1 (5 bases). Per the germline V gene, CDR1 is SGHTA and CDR2 is FQGNSA. The CDR3 runs 14 residues. V was clipped by 7 bases and J by 8 bases, with 20 bases between them. The CDR3 region has the DNA TGTGCCAGCACCCTTTCCCAGGGTTTGGAGGGCTACACCTTC. This sequence encodes CASTLSQGLEGYTF.

The V gene is TRBV5-1, the J gene TRBJ1-1; a possible D gene is TRBD1 (6 bases). Between the trimmed V and J ends, which lost 2 bases and 3 bases, there was a span of 11 bases. CDR3 length: 14 amino acids. Germline lookup yields CDR1 SGHRS and CDR2 YFSETQ. CDR3 residues: CASSLQGGDTEAFF. As DNA, the CDR3 is TGCGCCAGCAGCTTACAGGGTGGGGACACTGAAGCTTTCTTT.

The rearrangement joins TRBV29-1 to TRBJ2-1; TRBD1 matches 7 bases. The CDR3 has 11 amino acids. Losses at the gene ends were 8 bases for V and 9 bases for J; bases not matched to a gene: 7. Germline values: CDR1 SQVTM, CDR2 ANQGSEA. The CDR3 reads CSPGQAGEQFF. The CDR3 nucleotides read TGCAGCCCCGGACAGGCGGGTGAGCAGTTCTTC.